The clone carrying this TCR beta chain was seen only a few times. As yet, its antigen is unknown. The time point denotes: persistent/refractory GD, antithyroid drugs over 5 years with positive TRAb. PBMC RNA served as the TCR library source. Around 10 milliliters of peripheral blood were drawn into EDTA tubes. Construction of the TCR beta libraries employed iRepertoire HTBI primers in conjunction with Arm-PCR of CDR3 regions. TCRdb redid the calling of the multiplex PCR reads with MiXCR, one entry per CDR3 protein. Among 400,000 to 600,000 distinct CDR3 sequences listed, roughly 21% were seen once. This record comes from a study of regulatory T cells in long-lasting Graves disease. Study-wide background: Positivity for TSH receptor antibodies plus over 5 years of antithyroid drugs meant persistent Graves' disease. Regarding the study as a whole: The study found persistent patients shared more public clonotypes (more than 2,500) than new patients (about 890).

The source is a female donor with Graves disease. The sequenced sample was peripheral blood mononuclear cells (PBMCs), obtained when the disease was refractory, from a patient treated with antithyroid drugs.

CDR3 sequence: CASMGASGSGSGANVLTF. In DNA, the CDR3 is TGTGCCAGTATGGGAGCTAGCGGGAGTGGTTCTGGGGCCAACGTCCTGACTTTC. The rearrangement uses TRBV19 and TRBJ2-6; 10 bases align to TRBD2. This CDR3 contains 18 residues. Germline CDR1 and CDR2: LNHDA and SQIVND (reference sequence). The V gene end was trimmed by 7 bases and the J gene end by 1 base; junction bases not matched to a gene: 10. Looking up the rest from reference TRBV19 and TRBJ2-6 gives the full variable domain: DGGITQSPKYLFRKEGQNVTLSCEQNLNHDAMYWYRQDPGQGLRLIYYSQIVNDFQKGDIAEGYSVSREKKESFPLTVTSAQKNPTAFYLCASMGASGSGSGANVLTFGAGSRLTVL.